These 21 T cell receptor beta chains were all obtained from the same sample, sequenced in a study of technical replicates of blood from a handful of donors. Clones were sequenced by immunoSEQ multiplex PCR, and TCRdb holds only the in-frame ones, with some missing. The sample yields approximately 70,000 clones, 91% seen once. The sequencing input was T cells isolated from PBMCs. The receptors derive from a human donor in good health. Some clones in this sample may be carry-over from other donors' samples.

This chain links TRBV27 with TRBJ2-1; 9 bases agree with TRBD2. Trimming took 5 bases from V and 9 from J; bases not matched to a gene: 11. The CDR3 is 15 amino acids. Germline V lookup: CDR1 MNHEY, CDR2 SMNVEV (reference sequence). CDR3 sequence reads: CASSPLGTSYVEQFF. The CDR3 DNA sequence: TGTGCCAGCAGTCCCCTAGGGACTAGCTACGTTGAGCAGTTCTTC.

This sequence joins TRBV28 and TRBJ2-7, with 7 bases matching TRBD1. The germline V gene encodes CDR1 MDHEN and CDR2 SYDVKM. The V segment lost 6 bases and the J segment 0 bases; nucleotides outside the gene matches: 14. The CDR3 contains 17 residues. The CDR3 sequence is CASRPDRFYFTSYEQYF. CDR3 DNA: TGTGCCAGCAGGCCGGACAGGTTCTACTTTACCTCCTACGAGCAGTACTTC.

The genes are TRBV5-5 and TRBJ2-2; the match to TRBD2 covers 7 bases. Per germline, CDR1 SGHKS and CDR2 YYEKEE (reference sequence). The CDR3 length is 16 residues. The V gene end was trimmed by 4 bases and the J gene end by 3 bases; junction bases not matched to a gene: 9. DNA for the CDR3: TGTGCCAGCAGCCCCCGGGGAGGGTCGGACACCGGGGAGCTGTTTTTT. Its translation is CASSPRGGSDTGELFF.

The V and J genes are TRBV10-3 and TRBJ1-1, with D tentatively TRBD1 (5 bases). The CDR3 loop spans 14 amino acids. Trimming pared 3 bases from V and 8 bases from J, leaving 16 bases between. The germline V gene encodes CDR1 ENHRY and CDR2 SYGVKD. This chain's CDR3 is CAISERGLPKEAFF. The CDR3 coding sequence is TGTGCCATCAGTGAAAGGGGACTCCCTAAAGAAGCTTTCTTT.

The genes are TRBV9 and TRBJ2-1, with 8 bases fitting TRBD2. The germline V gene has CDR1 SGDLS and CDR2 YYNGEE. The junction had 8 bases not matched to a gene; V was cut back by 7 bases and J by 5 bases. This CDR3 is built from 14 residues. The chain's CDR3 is CASSPSGSDNEQFF. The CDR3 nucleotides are TGTGCCAGCTCCCCCAGCGGGAGCGACAATGAGCAGTTCTTC. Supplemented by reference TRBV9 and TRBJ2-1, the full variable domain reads DSGVTQTPKHLITATGQRVTLRCSPRSGDLSVYWYQQSLDQGLQFLIQYYNGEERAKGNILERFSAQQFPDLHSELNLSSLELGDSALYFCASSPSGSDNEQFFGPGTRLTVL.

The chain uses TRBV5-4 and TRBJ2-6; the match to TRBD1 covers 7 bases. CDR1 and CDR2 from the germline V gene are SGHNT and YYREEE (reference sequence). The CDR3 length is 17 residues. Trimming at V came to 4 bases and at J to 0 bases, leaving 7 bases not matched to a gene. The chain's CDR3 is CASSAGTVSSGANVLTF. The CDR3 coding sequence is TGTGCCAGCAGCGCCGGGACAGTCAGCTCTGGGGCCAACGTCCTGACTTTC.

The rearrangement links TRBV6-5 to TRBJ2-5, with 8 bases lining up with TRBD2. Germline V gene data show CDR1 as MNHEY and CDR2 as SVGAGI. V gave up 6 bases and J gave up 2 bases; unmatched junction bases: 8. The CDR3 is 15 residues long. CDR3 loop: CASSPGSGAQETQYF. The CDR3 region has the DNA TGTGCCAGCAGCCCCGGTAGCGGGGCACAAGAGACCCAGTACTTC.

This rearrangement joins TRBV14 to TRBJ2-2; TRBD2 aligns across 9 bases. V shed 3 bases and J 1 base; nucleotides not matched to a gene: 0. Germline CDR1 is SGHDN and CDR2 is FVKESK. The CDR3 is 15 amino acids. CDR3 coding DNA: TGTGCCAGCAGCCATAGCGGGGGGAACACCGGGGAGCTGTTTTTT. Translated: CASSHSGGNTGELFF. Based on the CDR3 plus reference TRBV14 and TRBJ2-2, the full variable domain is EAGVTQFPSHSVIEKGQTVTLRCDPISGHDNLYWYRRVMGKEIKFLLHFVKESKQDESGMPNNRFLAERTGGTYSTLKVQPAELEDSGVYFCASSHSGGNTGELFFGEGSRLTVL.

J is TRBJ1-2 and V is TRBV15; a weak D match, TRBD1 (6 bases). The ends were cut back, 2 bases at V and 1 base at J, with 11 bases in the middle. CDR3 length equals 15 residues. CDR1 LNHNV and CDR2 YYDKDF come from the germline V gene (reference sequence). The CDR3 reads CATSRPEQGNYGYTF. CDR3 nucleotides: TGTGCCACCAGCAGACCCGAACAGGGTAACTATGGCTACACCTTC.

The CDR3 nucleotides read TGCAGCGTTGACCGCCGGACGGGGTTAAACACTGAAGCTTTCTTT. Its protein product is CSVDRRTGLNTEAFF. V gene TRBV29-1 combines with J gene TRBJ1-1; D gene unclear. CDR1 and CDR2 (germline): SQVTM, ANQGSEA. Trimming shortened V by 3 bases and J by 2 bases, and 16 bases separated the two germline ends. The CDR3 has 15 amino acids.

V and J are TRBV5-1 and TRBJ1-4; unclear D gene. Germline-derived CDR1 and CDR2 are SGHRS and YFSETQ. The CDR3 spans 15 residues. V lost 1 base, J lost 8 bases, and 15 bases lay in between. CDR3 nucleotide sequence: TGCGCCAGCAGCTTGAACGGGAGGGTGGAGGAAAAACTGTTTTTT. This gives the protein CASSLNGRVEEKLFF.

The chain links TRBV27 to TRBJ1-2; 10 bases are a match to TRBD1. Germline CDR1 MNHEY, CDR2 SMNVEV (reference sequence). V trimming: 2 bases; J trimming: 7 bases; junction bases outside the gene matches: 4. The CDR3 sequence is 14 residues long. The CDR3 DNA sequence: TGTGCCAGCAGTTTAACCGGGACAGGGGTTGGCTACACCTTC. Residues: CASSLTGTGVGYTF.

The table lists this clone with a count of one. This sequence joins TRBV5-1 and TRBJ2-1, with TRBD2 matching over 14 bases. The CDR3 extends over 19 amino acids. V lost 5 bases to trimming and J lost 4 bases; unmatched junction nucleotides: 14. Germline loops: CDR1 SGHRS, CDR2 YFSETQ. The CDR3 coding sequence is TGCGCCAGCAGTGGGACCGGGACTAGCGGGAGACGGGCTTACAATGAGCAGTTCTTC. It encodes CASSGTGTSGRRAYNEQFF.

The CDR3: CASSYQRETGEQYF. CDR3 nucleotide sequence: TGTGCCAGCAGTTACCAGCGGGAAACGGGCGAGCAGTACTTC. The V and J genes are TRBV6-6 and TRBJ2-7; 7 positions match TRBD2. Germline CDR1 MNHNY, CDR2 SVGAGI (reference sequence). CDR3 length equals 14 residues. The ends lost 2 bases at V and 6 bases at J; junction bases unmatched: 7.

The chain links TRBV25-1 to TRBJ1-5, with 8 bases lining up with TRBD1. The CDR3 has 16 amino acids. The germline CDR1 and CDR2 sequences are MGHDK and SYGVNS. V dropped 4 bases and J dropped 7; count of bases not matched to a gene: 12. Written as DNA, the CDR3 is TGTGCCAGCAGTGGAGGAGGACAGGGAGTTTGGCAGCCCCAGCATTTT. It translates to CASSGGGQGVWQPQHF.

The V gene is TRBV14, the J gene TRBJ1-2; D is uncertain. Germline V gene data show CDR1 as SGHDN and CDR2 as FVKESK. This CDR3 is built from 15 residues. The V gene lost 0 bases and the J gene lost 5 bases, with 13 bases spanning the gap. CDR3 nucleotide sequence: TGTGCCAGCAGCCAAGAGAGTAGAGGGAATTATGGCTACACCTTC. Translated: CASSQESRGNYGYTF.

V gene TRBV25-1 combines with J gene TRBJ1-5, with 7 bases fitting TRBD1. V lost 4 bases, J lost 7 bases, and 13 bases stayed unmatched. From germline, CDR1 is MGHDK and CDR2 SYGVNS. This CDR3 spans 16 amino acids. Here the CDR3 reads CASSGGVGGWEQPQHF. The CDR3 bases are TGTGCCAGCAGTGGGGGGGTAGGGGGCTGGGAACAGCCCCAGCATTTT.

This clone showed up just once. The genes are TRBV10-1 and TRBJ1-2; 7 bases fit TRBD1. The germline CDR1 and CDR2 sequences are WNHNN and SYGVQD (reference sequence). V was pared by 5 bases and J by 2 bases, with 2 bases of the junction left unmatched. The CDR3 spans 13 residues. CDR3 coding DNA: TGCGCCAGCAGTTTGACAGGGAACTATGGCTACACCTTC. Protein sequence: CASSLTGNYGYTF.

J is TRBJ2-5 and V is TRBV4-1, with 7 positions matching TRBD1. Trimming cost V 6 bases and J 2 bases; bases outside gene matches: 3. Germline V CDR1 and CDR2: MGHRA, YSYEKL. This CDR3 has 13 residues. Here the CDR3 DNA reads TGCGCCAGCAGAGGGGGCTTGCAAGAGACCCAGTACTTC. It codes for CASRGGLQETQYF.

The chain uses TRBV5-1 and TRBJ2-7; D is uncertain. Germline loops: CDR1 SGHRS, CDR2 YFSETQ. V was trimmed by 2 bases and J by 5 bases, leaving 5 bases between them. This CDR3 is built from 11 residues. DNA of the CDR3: TGCGCCAGCAGCTTCCGGGACGAGCAGTACTTC. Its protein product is CASSFRDEQYF.

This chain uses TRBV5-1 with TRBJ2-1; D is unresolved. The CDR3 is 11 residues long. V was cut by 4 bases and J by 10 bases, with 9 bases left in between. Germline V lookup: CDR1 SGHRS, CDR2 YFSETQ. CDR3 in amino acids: CASSQNSEQFF. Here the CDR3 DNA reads TGCGCCAGCAGCCAAAACAGCGAGCAGTTCTTC.